The 26 T cell receptor beta chains in this list originate from one sample, sequenced in a study of CD8 T cells in ankylosing spondylitis. Study-wide results and limits: Typical of ankylosing spondylitis blood, it appeared, was a TCR beta motif of roughly eight highly homologous variants.

TCRdb redid the calling of the 5' RACE reads with MiXCR, one entry per CDR3 protein. The sample shows about 540,000 distinct CDR3 sequences, 9.5% to 15% of them seen only once. Their specific antigens are unknown. What was sequenced was blood, either unsorted or a sorted T cell fraction (not recorded which). The receptors originated from a male donor with ankylosing spondylitis.

This chain joins TRBV10-3 and TRBJ2-1, with TRBD1 matching over 8 bases. The CDR3 spans 12 residues. Per germline, CDR1 ENHRY and CDR2 SYGVKD. V trimming: 8 bases; J trimming: 9 bases; junction bases outside the gene matches: 6. CDR3 in amino acids: CAIGQGAVEQFF. The CDR3 DNA is TGTGCCATCGGGCAGGGGGCGGTTGAGCAGTTCTTC.

In its sample, this clonotype was seen a few times. This chain uses TRBV30 with TRBJ1-1; weak D call: TRBD1 (5 bases). Germline V lookup: CDR1 GTSNPN, CDR2 SVGIG (reference sequence). The CDR3 contains 12 residues. The V and J ends lost 8 bases and 1 base respectively, with 11 bases between them. The CDR3 sequence: CAGGRKNTEAFF. The CDR3 DNA is TGTGCCGGGGGACGGAAGAACACTGAAGCTTTCTTT.

The CDR3 nucleotides read TGTGCCAGCAGCTTAGCCCTTTGGGGTGAAAAACTGTTTTTT. It yields the protein CASSLALWGEKLFF. The chain recombines TRBV11-2 with TRBJ1-4, with no clear D. CDR1 is SGHAT, CDR2 FQNNGV, per germline. This CDR3 region has 14 residues. V was pared by 1 base and J by 7 bases, with 10 bases between.

This clonotype was detected a few times. The chain carries TRBV5-1 and TRBJ2-5, with D unresolved. V gave up 3 bases and J gave up 2 bases, with 11 bases separating them. This CDR3 contains 14 residues. Germline assignment: CDR1 SGHRS and CDR2 YFSETQ. CDR3 nucleotides: TGCGCCAGCAGCTCCTACAGTCTACAAGAGACCCAGTACTTC. Residues: CASSSYSLQETQYF. Combining the CDR3 with reference TRBV5-1 and TRBJ2-5 gives the whole variable domain KAGVTQTPRYLIKTRGQQVTLSCSPISGHRSVSWYQQTPGQGLQFLFEYFSETQRNKGNFPGRFSGRQFSNSRSEMNVSTLELGDSALYLCASSSYSLQETQYFGPGTRLLVL.

The sample holds a few counts of this clonotype. The chain combines TRBV12-3 or TRBV12-4 with TRBJ2-1, with 9 positions matching TRBD2. This CDR3 is 17 amino acids long. Trimming cost V 3 bases and J 7 bases; bases outside gene matches: 13. The CDR3 spells CASSLGLAGPPTNEQFF. CDR3 bases: TGTGCCAGCAGTTTGGGACTAGCTGGCCCCCCTACAAATGAGCAGTTCTTC.

The genes are TRBV19 and TRBJ2-5; a possible D gene is TRBD2 (7 bases). V lost 5 bases, J lost 3 bases, and 13 bases lay in between. Germline CDR1 is LNHDA and CDR2 is SQIVND (reference sequence). CDR3 length equals 14 residues. For the CDR3, the DNA is TGTGCCAGTAGTGCTAGGGGGGGGGAAGAGACCCAGTACTTC. Translated: CASSARGGEETQYF. The full variable domain, completed using reference TRBV19 and TRBJ2-5, is DGGITQSPKYLFRKEGQNVTLSCEQNLNHDAMYWYRQDPGQGLRLIYYSQIVNDFQKGDIAEGYSVSREKKESFPLTVTSAQKNPTAFYLCASSARGGEETQYFGPGTRLLVL.

This clonotype has only a few counts. V gene TRBV28 combines with J gene TRBJ2-1; TRBD2 is a possible D gene (6 bases). CDR3 length: 13 amino acids. The V gene's germline CDR1 is MDHEN and CDR2 SYDVKM. V lost 10 bases to trimming and J lost 7 bases, with 17 bases between them. The CDR3 DNA follows: TGTGCCATACCGGGACTCTCCGCTAATGAGCAGTTCTTC. This encodes CAIPGLSANEQFF.

This clonotype was recorded a few times. This chain joins TRBV5-1 and TRBJ2-6; no clear D gene. The CDR3 contains 14 residues. Trimming removed 4 bases from V and 0 bases from J, with 5 bases in between. The germline CDR1 and CDR2 sequences are SGHRS and YFSETQ. CDR3 loop: CASSPFSGANVLTF. CDR3 sequence (DNA): TGCGCCAGCAGCCCATTCTCTGGGGCCAACGTCCTGACTTTC.

This clonotype was counted at least ten times. The chain recombines TRBV12-3 or TRBV12-4 with TRBJ2-5, with 9 bases that match TRBD1. V shed 3 bases and J 5 bases; nucleotides not matched to a gene: 7. The CDR3 is 15 amino acids. The CDR3 nucleotides read TGTGCCAGCAGTTTTTTAGGACAGGGGTTGGAGACCCAGTACTTC. Translation: CASSFLGQGLETQYF.

This clonotype has a count of ten or more. CDR3 sequence reads: CASSFRHRTKPEAFF. CDR3 in DNA: TGCGCCAGCAGCTTCAGGCACAGGACGAAGCCTGAAGCTTTCTTT. The V and J genes are TRBV4-1 and TRBJ1-1; TRBD1 might be the D (5 bases). Trimming pared 5 bases from V and 6 bases from J, leaving 19 bases between. CDR1 is MGHRA and CDR2 is YSYEKL in the germline V gene. The CDR3 length is 15 residues.

This clonotype turned up a few times. The genes are TRBV12-3 or TRBV12-4 and TRBJ2-1; 13 bases align to TRBD2. The CDR3 runs to 19 residues. The V segment lost 3 bases and the J segment 2 bases; nucleotides outside the gene matches: 10. CDR3 amino acids: CASSFPGTSGKLAYNEQFF. CDR3 in DNA: TGTGCCAGCAGTTTCCCTGGGACTAGCGGGAAGTTGGCCTACAATGAGCAGTTCTTC.

The rearrangement uses TRBV12-5 and TRBJ2-1, with 9 bases that match TRBD1. Germline lookup yields CDR1 LGHNT and CDR2 FRNRAP. J was trimmed by 4 bases and V by 4 bases; bases with no gene match: 5. The CDR3 loop spans 15 amino acids. For the CDR3, the DNA is TGTGCTAGTGGTTCCCACAGGGGGCCTTACAATGAGCAGTTCTTC. Its protein is CASGSHRGPYNEQFF.

This clonotype was counted only a few times. The rearrangement uses TRBV12-3 or TRBV12-4 and TRBJ2-1; 11 bases agree with TRBD2. V shed 3 bases and J 9 bases; nucleotides not matched to a gene: 7. CDR3 size: 15 residues. Written as DNA, the CDR3 is TGTGCCAGCAGTTTGATAGCGGGAGGGGGTGGTGAGCAGTTCTTC. Its translation is CASSLIAGGGGEQFF.

The CDR3 loop is CASSDTGHSPLHF. CDR3 nucleotides: TGTGCCAGCAGCGACACAGGGCATTCACCCCTCCACTTT. This rearrangement joins TRBV7-2 to TRBJ1-6; a possible D gene is TRBD1 (6 bases). Germline CDR1 reads SGHTA; CDR2 reads FQGNSA. V shed 5 bases and J shed 8 bases, with 10 bases lying between them. This CDR3 spans 13 amino acids.

The chain joins TRBV12-3 or TRBV12-4 to TRBJ2-2; possibly TRBD1 for D (5 bases). Between the trimmed V and J ends, which lost 2 bases and 6 bases, there was a span of 10 bases. CDR3 length equals 14 residues. CDR3 sequence reads: CASSLQARAGELFF. CDR3 nucleotides: TGTGCCAGCAGTTTACAAGCCAGGGCCGGGGAGCTGTTTTTT.

The chain has TRBV5-6 and TRBJ2-3; TRBD1 aligns across 8 bases. CDR3 size: 13 residues. V trimming: 6 bases; J trimming: 4 bases; junction bases outside the gene matches: 4. Germline CDR1 reads SGHDT; CDR2 reads YYEEEE. CDR3 sequence (DNA): TGTGCCAGCACCCTCAGGGGGCCAGATACGCAGTATTTT. Its protein product is CASTLRGPDTQYF.

The rearrangement links TRBV20-1 to TRBJ2-5; D unclear. The ends were cut back, 5 bases at V and 0 bases at J, with 4 bases in the middle. The CDR3 loop spans 11 amino acids. Germline lookup yields CDR1 DFQATT and CDR2 SNEGSKA (reference sequence). The CDR3, as DNA: TGCAGTGCTGCCTACCAAGAGACCCAGTACTTC. It is translated as CSAAYQETQYF.

This clonotype was counted only a few times. The V gene is TRBV3-1, the J gene TRBJ1-1; D not certain. The length of the CDR3 is 15 residues. V was shortened by 0 bases and J by 4 bases, with 12 bases between the two germline ends. From germline, CDR1 is LGHDT and CDR2 YNNKEL (reference sequence). CDR3 sequence reads: CASSQDTEAGTEAFF. The CDR3 coding sequence is TGTGCCAGCAGCCAAGATACGGAGGCGGGCACTGAAGCTTTCTTT. The full variable domain, its missing parts supplied by reference TRBV3-1 and TRBJ1-1, is DTAVSQTPKYLVTQMGNDKSIKCEQNLGHDTMYWYKQDSKKFLKIMFSYNNKELIINETVPNRFSPKSPDKAHLNLHINSLELGDSAVYFCASSQDTEAGTEAFFGQGTRLTVV.

The gene calls are TRBV5-1 and TRBJ2-1; a possible D gene is TRBD2 (6 bases). Germline loops: CDR1 SGHRS, CDR2 YFSETQ. Trimming pared 1 base from V and 5 bases from J, leaving 22 bases between. CDR3 length equals 18 residues. The CDR3 region has the DNA TGCGCCAGCAGCTTGACCCCGACCTTCGGGGGAGCACACAATGAGCAGTTCTTC. Protein sequence: CASSLTPTFGGAHNEQFF.

CDR3 amino acids: CATSVQPLLQETQYF. DNA for the CDR3: TGTGCCACCTCAGTACAGCCCCTACTCCAAGAGACCCAGTACTTC. The chain uses TRBV7-2 and TRBJ2-5; D gene ambiguous. Per the germline V gene, CDR1 is SGHTA and CDR2 is FQGNSA. CDR3 length equals 15 residues. V was trimmed by 10 bases and J by 1 base, leaving 19 bases between them.

The chain couples TRBV5-5 to TRBJ2-2, with TRBD2 matching over 13 bases. The junction had 8 bases not matched to a gene; V was cut back by 5 bases and J by 7 bases. Germline CDR1 SGHKS, CDR2 YYEKEE (reference sequence). CDR3 length: 16 amino acids. CDR3 loop: CASRRGTSGTGGELFF. The CDR3 DNA reads as TGTGCCAGCAGACGCGGGACTAGCGGGACGGGCGGGGAGCTGTTTTTT.

This clonotype occurred a few times. The chain uses TRBV5-6 and TRBJ1-1; TRBD1 matches 9 bases. CDR3 length equals 15 residues. Germline lookup yields CDR1 SGHDT and CDR2 YYEEEE. V shed 2 bases, J shed 3 bases, and the junction held 5 bases outside the gene matches. CDR3 nucleotides: TGTGCCAGCAGCTTCACAGGGGGCCCAGACACTGAAGCTTTCTTT. It translates to CASSFTGGPDTEAFF. Supplemented by reference TRBV5-6 and TRBJ1-1, the full variable domain reads DAGVTQSPTHLIKTRGQQVTLRCSPKSGHDTVSWYQQALGQGPQFIFQYYEEEERQRGNFPDRFSGHQFPNYSSELNVNALLLGDSALYLCASSFTGGPDTEAFFGQGTRLTVV.

This clonotype was detected a few times. This chain connects TRBV7-2 to TRBJ2-5, with 7 bases matching TRBD1. The length of the CDR3 is 14 residues. J gave up 1 base and V 5 bases, and 4 bases lay outside the gene matches. CDR1 is SGHTA, CDR2 FQGNSA, per germline. The chain's CDR3 is CASSTDRTQETQYF. The DNA of the CDR3 is TGTGCCAGCAGCACGGACAGGACCCAAGAGACCCAGTACTTC.

This clonotype turned up a few times. CDR3 residues: CASSHGVMREQFF. CDR3 coding DNA: TGTGCCAGCAGTCATGGGGTTATGAGAGAGCAGTTCTTC. The gene calls are TRBV12-3 or TRBV12-4 and TRBJ2-1; D is undetermined. The CDR3 is made up of 13 amino acids. V was shortened by 5 bases and J by 10 bases, with 15 bases between the two germline ends.

This rearrangement joins TRBV11-2 to TRBJ1-1, with D perhaps matching TRBD1 (5 bases). Per the germline V gene, CDR1 is SGHAT and CDR2 is FQNNGV. Trimming removed 5 bases at V and 1 base at J, with 14 bases between. This CDR3 has 15 amino acids. The CDR3 region is CASSKRQNANTEAFF. CDR3 sequence (DNA): TGTGCCAGCAGCAAACGACAGAACGCGAACACTGAAGCTTTCTTT.

Note on this clonotype: Because it lacks the conserved phenylalanine or tryptophan at the end, this CDR3 is likely a read error. The CDR3 coding sequence is TGTGCCAGCAGCTTACGTGCGGGAGGGGGTCTCCTAGATACGCAGTATCTT. The encoded protein is CASSLRAGGGLLDTQYL. V gene TRBV11-2 combines with J gene TRBJ2-3, with 9 bases lining up with TRBD2. The ends lost 2 bases at V and 5 bases at J; junction bases unmatched: 11. The germline V gene has CDR1 SGHAT and CDR2 FQNNGV. CDR3 length: 17 amino acids.